This T cell receptor (beta chain) was recorded in a study of T cell repertoires in cytomegalovirus infection. Overall study: Through public TCR beta signatures, both CMV infection and matching HLA type were indicated. Notes on the study in general: Clonotype analysis showed dominance of the ex vivo response by HLA-C-restricted CMV-specific TCR beta clonotypes.

A single record per CDR3 protein comes from TCRdb applying MiXCR to the reads. The table records under 95,000 distinct CDR3 sequences, approximately 46% of them present only once. In regard to this clonotype: Antigen: not known.

CDR1 and CDR2 from the germline V gene are MNHNY and SVGAGI (reference sequence). The CDR3 loop spans 14 amino acids. Trimming pared 7 bases from V and 2 bases from J, leaving 15 bases between. The J gene is TRBJ2-7, the V gene TRBV6-6; no reliable D call. The clonotype was recovered from a human donor in good health (CMV status not recorded). Some clones in this sample may be carry-over from other donors' samples. The starting material was CD8+ T cells from cultured PBMCs, obtained from culture after CMV antigen stimulation. The chain's CDR3 is CASTAVTGPYEQYF. The CDR3 coding sequence is TGTGCCAGCACGGCGGTGACCGGCCCCTACGAGCAGTACTTC.